This T cell receptor beta chain was identified in a study of human T cells and chemical hapten exposure. Time point defined: patch test 3, about 24 weeks after DPC sensitization. Treatment: therapeutic diphenylcyclopropenone sensitization with weekly scalp DPC. Each CDR3 protein is one row after TCRdb ran MiXCR on the RACE reads. The sample holds approximately 72,000 distinct CDR3 sequences, around 10% seen once. CDR1 is SGHTA, CDR2 FQGNSA, per germline. The CDR3 contains 17 residues. The J segment lost 1 base and the V segment lost 5 bases, leaving 5 bases of the junction unmatched. In regard to this clonotype: What it binds is not known.

Overall study results and limits: With regard to DPC sensitization, TCRs above 1 in 1000 frequency did not change.

The J gene is TRBJ2-1, the V gene TRBV7-2; 13 positions match TRBD2. The sample was whole blood, taken in connection with sensitization to the hapten diphenylcyclopropenone (DPC). This clonotype was sampled from a woman aged 45-65 years with alopecia areata. Some clones in this sample may be carry-over from other donors' samples. The CDR3, as DNA: TGTGCCAGCAGCCTAAGGACTAGCGGGAGTTCCTACAATGAGCAGTTCTTC. This translates into CASSLRTSGSSYNEQFF.